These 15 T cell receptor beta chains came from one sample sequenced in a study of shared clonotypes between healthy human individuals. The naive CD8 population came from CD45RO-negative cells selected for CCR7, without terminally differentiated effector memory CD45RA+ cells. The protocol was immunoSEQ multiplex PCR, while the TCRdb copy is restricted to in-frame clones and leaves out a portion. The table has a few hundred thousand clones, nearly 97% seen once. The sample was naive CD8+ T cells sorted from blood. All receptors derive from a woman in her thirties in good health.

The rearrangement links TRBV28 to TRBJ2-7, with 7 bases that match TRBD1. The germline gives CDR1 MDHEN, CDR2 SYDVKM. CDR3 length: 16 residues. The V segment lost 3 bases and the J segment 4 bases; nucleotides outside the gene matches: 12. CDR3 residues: CASSFGSAGGSYEQYF. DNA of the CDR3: TGTGCCAGCAGTTTTGGGAGCGCAGGGGGATCTTACGAGCAGTACTTC.

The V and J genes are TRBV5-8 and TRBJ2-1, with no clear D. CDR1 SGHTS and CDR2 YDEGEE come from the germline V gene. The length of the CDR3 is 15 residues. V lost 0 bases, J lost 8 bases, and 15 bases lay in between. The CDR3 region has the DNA TGTGCCAGCAGCTTGGTTACAATTGGCCGGGATGAGCAGTTCTTC. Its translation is CASSLVTIGRDEQFF. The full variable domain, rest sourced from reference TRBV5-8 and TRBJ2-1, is EAGVTQSPTHLIKTRGQQATLRCSPISGHTSVYWYQQALGLGLQFLLWYDEGEERNRGNFPPRFSGRQFPNYSSELNVNALELEDSALYLCASSLVTIGRDEQFFGPGTRLTVL.

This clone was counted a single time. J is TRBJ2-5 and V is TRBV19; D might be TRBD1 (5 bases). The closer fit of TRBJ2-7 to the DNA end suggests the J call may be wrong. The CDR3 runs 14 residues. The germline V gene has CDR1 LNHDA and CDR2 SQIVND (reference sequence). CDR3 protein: CASSISQGSYEQYF. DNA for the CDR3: TGTGCCAGTAGTATTTCGCAGGGAAGCTACGAGCAGTACTTC.

In DNA form, the CDR3 reads TGTGCCAGCTCACCCCGGGAGGCGGGAAGCGAAGGCGGGGAGCTGTTTTTT. Translating gives CASSPREAGSEGGELFF. V is TRBV18 and J is TRBJ2-2; 7 nucleotides line up with TRBD2. The CDR3 spans 17 residues. The V and J ends lost 3 bases and 7 bases, in that order; junction bases with no gene match: 14. The germline CDR1 and CDR2 sequences are KGHSH and LQKENI. Full variable domain (remainder filled in from reference TRBV18 and TRBJ2-2): NAGVMQNPRHLVRRRGQEARLRCSPMKGHSHVYWYRQLPEEGLKFMVYLQKENIIDESGMPKERFSAEFPKEGPSILRIQQVVRGDSAAYFCASSPREAGSEGGELFFGEGSRLTVL.

DNA for the CDR3: TGTGCCATCAGTGAGTCGGGAGCAACTAATGAAAAACTGTTTTTT. Its translation is CAISESGATNEKLFF. The rearrangement joins TRBV10-3 to TRBJ1-4; no clear D gene. CDR3 length equals 15 residues. Trimming took off 0 bases at V and 0 bases at J, with 5 bases between the two ends. The V gene's germline CDR1 is ENHRY and CDR2 SYGVKD.

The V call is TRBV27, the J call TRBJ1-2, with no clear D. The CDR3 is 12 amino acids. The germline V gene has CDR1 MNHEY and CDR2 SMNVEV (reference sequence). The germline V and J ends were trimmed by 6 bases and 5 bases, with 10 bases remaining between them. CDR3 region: CASSNTKYGYTF. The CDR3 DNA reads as TGTGCCAGCAGCAATACCAAGTATGGCTACACCTTC.

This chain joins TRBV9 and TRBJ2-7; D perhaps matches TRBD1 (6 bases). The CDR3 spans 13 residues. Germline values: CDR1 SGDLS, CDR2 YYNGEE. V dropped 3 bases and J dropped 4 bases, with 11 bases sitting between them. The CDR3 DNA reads TGTGCCAGCAGCGGGACAGACCGATACGAGCAGTACTTC. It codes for CASSGTDRYEQYF. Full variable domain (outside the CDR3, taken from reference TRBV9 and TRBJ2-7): DSGVTQTPKHLITATGQRVTLRCSPRSGDLSVYWYQQSLDQGLQFLIQYYNGEERAKGNILERFSAQQFPDLHSELNLSSLELGDSALYFCASSGTDRYEQYFGPGTRLTVT.

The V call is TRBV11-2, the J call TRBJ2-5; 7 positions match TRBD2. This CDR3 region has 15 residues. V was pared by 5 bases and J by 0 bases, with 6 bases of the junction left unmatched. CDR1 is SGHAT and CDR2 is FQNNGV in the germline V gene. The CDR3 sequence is CASSLITSDQETQYF. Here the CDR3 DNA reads TGTGCCAGCAGCCTGATTACTAGCGACCAAGAGACCCAGTACTTC.

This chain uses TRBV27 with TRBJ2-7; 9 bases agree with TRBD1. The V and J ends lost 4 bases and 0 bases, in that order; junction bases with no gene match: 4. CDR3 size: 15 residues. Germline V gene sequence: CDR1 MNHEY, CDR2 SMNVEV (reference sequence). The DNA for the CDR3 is TGTGCCAGCAGTTCGTCGGACAGGGGCTCCTACGAGCAGTACTTC. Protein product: CASSSSDRGSYEQYF.

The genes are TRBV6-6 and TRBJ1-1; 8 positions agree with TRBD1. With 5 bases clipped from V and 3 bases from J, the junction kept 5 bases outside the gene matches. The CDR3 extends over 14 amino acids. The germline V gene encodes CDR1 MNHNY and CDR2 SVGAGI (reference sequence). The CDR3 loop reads CASSETGAYTEAFF. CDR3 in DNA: TGTGCCAGCAGTGAGACAGGGGCGTACACTGAAGCTTTCTTT.

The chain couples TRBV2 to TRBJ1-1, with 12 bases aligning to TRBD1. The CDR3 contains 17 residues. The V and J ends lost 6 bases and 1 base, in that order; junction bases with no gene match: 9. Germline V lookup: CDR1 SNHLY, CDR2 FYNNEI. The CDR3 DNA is TGTGCCAGCAGGGCCGGGACAGGGGGCTTTCGGAACACTGAAGCTTTCTTT. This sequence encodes CASRAGTGGFRNTEAFF.

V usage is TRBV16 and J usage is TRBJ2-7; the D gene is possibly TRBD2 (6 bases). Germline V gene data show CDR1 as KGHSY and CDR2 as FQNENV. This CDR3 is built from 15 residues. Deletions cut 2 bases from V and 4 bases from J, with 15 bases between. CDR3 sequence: CASSQPSSDPYEQYF. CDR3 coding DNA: TGTGCCAGCAGCCAACCGTCTAGCGACCCATACGAGCAGTACTTC.

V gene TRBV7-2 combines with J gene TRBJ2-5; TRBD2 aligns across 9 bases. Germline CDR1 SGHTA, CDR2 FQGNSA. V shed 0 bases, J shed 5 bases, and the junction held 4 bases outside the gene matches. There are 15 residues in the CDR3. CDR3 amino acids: CASSLAPSGAETQYF. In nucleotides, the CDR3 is TGTGCCAGCAGCTTAGCTCCTAGCGGGGCGGAGACCCAGTACTTC.

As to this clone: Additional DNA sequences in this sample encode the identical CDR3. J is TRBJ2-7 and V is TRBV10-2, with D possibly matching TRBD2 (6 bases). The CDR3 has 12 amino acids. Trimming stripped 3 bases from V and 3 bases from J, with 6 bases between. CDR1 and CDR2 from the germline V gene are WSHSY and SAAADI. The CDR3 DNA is TGCGCCAGCAGTGACGGGGGCTACGAGCAGTACTTC. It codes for CASSDGGYEQYF.

The CDR3 nucleotides are TGTGCCAGCAGCATCGGGACAGTGGATGATGAAAAACTGTTTTTT. It specifies CASSIGTVDDEKLFF. This rearrangement joins TRBV9 to TRBJ1-4; 7 nucleotides agree with TRBD1. The CDR3 spans 15 residues. V shed 4 bases and J 6 bases; nucleotides not matched to a gene: 9. Germline lookup yields CDR1 SGDLS and CDR2 YYNGEE.